This is a list of T cell receptor beta chains from one sample in a study of blood T cell repertoires in COVID-19. TCRdb keeps only in-frame clones here, not all; method: immunoSEQ multiplex PCR. The sample carries 150,000 to 200,000 clones, 89% recorded once. The sequenced material came from peripheral blood. The receptor source for this set is a middle-aged man with acute or convalescent COVID-19. The CDR3 runs from the conserved cysteine through the conserved F or W. The order of the fields is J gene, clone size, D gene, V gene, CDR3 DNA, CDR3 protein. A D gene is named only where the DNA matches it firmly. Clone size, where shown, is once, few, many, or a class for clones that have expanded.

TRBJ1-2,NA,NA,TRBV11-2,TGTGCCAGCAGCTTACCCTGGGGGCAGGGCGGAGGCTACACCTTC,CASSLPWGQGGGYTF
TRBJ2-7,NA,TRBD1,TRBV28,TGTGCCAGCACGGAAGGACAGGGCTACTCCTACGAGCAGTACTTC,CASTEGQGYSYEQYF
TRBJ2-3,NA,TRBD1,TRBV7-8,TGTGCCAGCAGCGCACGGACAGGGGGCGCAAGCACAGATACGCAGTATTTT,CASSARTGGASTDTQYF
TRBJ2-5,NA,NA,TRBV7-7,TGTGCTAGCAGTCGGGGCGGGGAGGAGACCCAGTACTTC,CASSRGGEETQYF
TRBJ1-1,NA,NA,TRBV5-1,TGCGCCAGCAGCTTGGCGGCAGGGCTTATGAACACTGAAGCTTTCTTT,CASSLAAGLMNTEAFF
TRBJ1-2,NA,NA,TRBV12-3/TRBV12-4,TGTGCCAGCAGGCCTACAGGGAATTATGGCTACACCTTC,CASRPTGNYGYTF
TRBJ1-1,once,TRBD1,TRBV7-9,TGTGCCAGCAGCTTAGTCTCCGGGACAGGGGTGGGCACTGAAGCTTTCTTT,CASSLVSGTGVGTEAFF
TRBJ1-1,NA,NA,TRBV5-1,TGCGCCAGCAGCTTGACTGTGAACACTGAAGCTTTCTTT,CASSLTVNTEAFF
TRBJ1-1,NA,NA,TRBV9,TGTGCCAGCAGCGGATCCAGGGGTGACACTGAAGCTTTCTTT,CASSGSRGDTEAFF
TRBJ2-3,few,NA,TRBV10-1,TGCGCCAGCAGTGTTTCGGAGGGAGTTGGAACAGATACGCAGTATTTT,CASSVSEGVGTDTQYF
TRBJ2-7,NA,NA,TRBV10-3,TGTGCCATCAAGGAGGTCCTTACCTACGAGCAGTACTTC,CAIKEVLTYEQYF
TRBJ2-5,NA,NA,TRBV5-6,TGTGCCAGCAGCTTCGTGGAGACCCAGTACTTC,CASSFVETQYF
TRBJ2-1,NA,TRBD2,TRBV30,TGTGCCTGGACCACCGGGAGGCTAGCGGCCTACAATGAGCAGTTCTTC,CAWTTGRLAAYNEQFF
TRBJ2-7,NA,TRBD1,TRBV4-2,TGTGCCAGCAGCCAAGATTACGGGACAGCACTCTACGAGCAGTACTTC,CASSQDYGTALYEQYF
TRBJ2-3,NA,NA,TRBV19,TGTGCCAGTCGTCGGGAGGACAGGGGCACAGATACGCAGTATTTT,CASRREDRGTDTQYF
TRBJ2-7,NA,NA,TRBV12-2,TGTGCAAGTCGCTTAGCTTCTCCGGGACTAGACCCCTACGAGCAGTACTTC,CASRLASPGLDPYEQYF
TRBJ2-3,NA,NA,TRBV4-1,TGCGCCAGCAGCCAAGCTGCACATGCAACAGATACGCAGTATTTT,CASSQAAHATDTQYF
TRBJ2-1,NA,NA,TRBV11-2,TGTGCCAGCAGCTTAGTAACCGGGGTCGATGAGCAGTTCTTC,CASSLVTGVDEQFF
TRBJ2-1,NA,NA,TRBV9,TGTGCCAGCAGCGTAGGGGGCCAGCCCACGTCCTACAATGAGCAGTTCTTC,CASSVGGQPTSYNEQFF
TRBJ2-7,NA,TRBD1,TRBV5-4,TGTGCCAGCAGCCCGGGGGGACAGGGGGCTTCCGAGCAGTACTTC,CASSPGGQGASEQYF
TRBJ1-1,NA,NA,TRBV18,TGTGCCAGCTCCCAGGGGCGAACTGAAGCTTTCTTT,CASSQGRTEAFF
TRBJ2-6,NA,TRBD1,TRBV19,TGTGCCAGTAGTACCCGAGGGGGCACTGGGGCCAACGTCCTGACTTTC,CASSTRGGTGANVLTF
TRBJ2-5,NA,TRBD2,TRBV10-3,TGTGCCATCAGTGAGTTGGGGACTAGCGGTAGGTCCCAGTACTTC,CAISELGTSGRSQYF
TRBJ1-2,NA,TRBD1,TRBV3-1/TRBV3-2,TGTGCCAGCAGCCAGGGGACAGGGATGAACTATGGCTACACCTTC,CASSQGTGMNYGYTF
TRBJ2-5,NA,TRBD2,TRBV5-4,TGTGCCAGCACCGCAACTAGCGGGGGCAGAGAGACCCAGTACTTC,CASTATSGGRETQYF
TRBJ2-7,NA,TRBD2,TRBV7-9,TGTGCCAGCAGCTTCTTTAGCGGGGGACAACTTGGGCAGTACTTC,CASSFFSGGQLGQYF
TRBJ1-2,once,NA,TRBV18,TGTGCCAGCTCACCAGACTCCAGGGGAACCTATGGCTACACCTTC,CASSPDSRGTYGYTF
TRBJ1-2,NA,TRBD1,TRBV3-1/TRBV3-2,TGTGCCAGCAGCCAATCGGACAGGGGGTTGGATGGCTACACCTTC,CASSQSDRGLDGYTF
TRBJ1-2,NA,TRBD1,TRBV5-4,TGTGCCAGCAGCTTTAACAGGGGAGAGGGCTACACCTTC,CASSFNRGEGYTF
TRBJ2-2,NA,TRBD1,TRBV11-3,TGTGCCAGCAGGATGGACAGGGCTAACGGGGAGCTGTTTTTT,CASRMDRANGELFF
TRBJ2-3,NA,NA,TRBV24-1,TGTGCCACCAGTGATGGACAGCAGGGAGGCACAGATACGCAGTATTTT,CATSDGQQGGTDTQYF
TRBJ2-3,NA,TRBD2,TRBV18,TGTGCCAGCTCACCAGTTAGCGGGGGGAAGTCCACAGATACGCAGTATTTT,CASSPVSGGKSTDTQYF
TRBJ1-2,NA,NA,TRBV30,TGTGCCTGGAGGCTAACAGACTATGGCTACACCTTC,CAWRLTDYGYTF
TRBJ1-1,NA,TRBD1,TRBV5-4,TGTGCCAGCACGAGACAGGGGGAGAACACTGAAGCTTTCTTT,CASTRQGENTEAFF
TRBJ2-5,NA,TRBD2,TRBV5-1,TGCGCCAGCAGCCGTAGCGGGGGAAGCGGGCAAGAGACCCAGTACTTC,CASSRSGGSGQETQYF
TRBJ2-1,NA,TRBD2,TRBV3-1/TRBV3-2,TGTGCCAGCAGCCAAGAGGCGGGGGGATACAATGAGCAGTTCTTC,CASSQEAGGYNEQFF
TRBJ1-2,NA,TRBD1,TRBV18,TGTGCCAGCTCACCGGACAGGGAAAACTATGGCTACACCTTC,CASSPDRENYGYTF
TRBJ1-2,medium-sized,NA,TRBV9,TGTGCCAGCAACGCAGACGGAGGGGTAAGCGGCTACACCTTC,CASNADGGVSGYTF
TRBJ2-7,NA,TRBD2,TRBV3-1/TRBV3-2,TGTGCCAGCAGTCAAGGAGCTAGCGGGGTAACCTACGAGCAGTACTTC,CASSQGASGVTYEQYF
TRBJ1-6,NA,TRBD1,TRBV5-4,TGTGCCAGCAGGAGCCGGGACAGGGGTGATTCACCCCTCCACTTT,CASRSRDRGDSPLHF
TRBJ1-1,NA,NA,TRBV11-2,TGTGCCAGCAGCCCACGGACACCCATGAACACTGAAGCTTTCTTT,CASSPRTPMNTEAFF
TRBJ1-5,NA,NA,TRBV19,TGTGCCAGTAGAATCCAGGGGTGGTGGCAGCCCCAGCATTTT,CASRIQGWWQPQHF